Sequencing of this TCR beta chain was carried out in a study of Ad26.COV2.S vaccination and SARS-CoV-2 variants. Study outcomes and limitations: Reported findings describe substantial breadth in spike-specific CD8+ and CD4+ T cell responses following vaccination. The study found similar non-spike TCR breadth in vaccine and placebo recipients. Total T cell responses were possibly underestimated by TCR breadth and depth analyses.

With regard to this clone: The antigen is unknown.

The CDR3 consists of 14 residues. V dropped 4 bases and J dropped 4 bases, with 13 bases sitting between them. Looked up from germline, CDR1 is MDHEN and CDR2 is SYDVKM. Here immunoSEQ multiplex PCR was the method, and the copy in TCRdb shows in-frame clones only, minus some. The table records nearly 95,000 clones, approximately 86% of them present only once. This receptor was obtained from a human donor who had recovered from COVID-19. Sample: peripheral blood, taken after recovery from COVID-19. The chain has TRBV28 and TRBJ2-5; D possibly uses TRBD1 or TRBD2 (5 bases each). CDR3 amino acids: CASSWGGSTETQYF. The CDR3 region has the DNA TGTGCCAGCAGTTGGGGCGGGTCTACAGAGACCCAGTACTTC. The full variable domain, completed using reference TRBV28 and TRBJ2-5, is DVKVTQSSRYLVKRTGEKVFLECVQDMDHENMFWYRQDPGLGLRLIYFSYDVKMKEKGDIPEGYSVSREKKERFSLILESASTNQTSMYLCASSWGGSTETQYFGPGTRLLVL.